A selection of T cell receptor beta chains follows, all from one sample in a study of cytomegalovirus exposure and HLA in healthy donors. Profiled with immunoSEQ multiplex PCR; TCRdb holds only in-frame clones, not every one. The table includes 130,000 or so clones, 77% detected once. The sequencing sample was made of PBMCs. All receptors derive from a male donor in good health and CMV-seropositive. Both conserved end residues are part of each CDR3. The D gene is left open where the match is weak. The size entry is marked missing in some rows and otherwise reads once, few, many or a size class.

cdr3_aa,cdr3_nt,v_call,d_call,j_call,clone_size
CASSFGGGEQYF,TGTGCCAGCAGTTTTGGGGGCGGCGAGCAGTACTTC,TRBV27,.,TRBJ2-7,.
CASSLEPGVRAQYF,TGTGCCAGCAGTTTAGAGCCGGGGGTAAGAGCGCAGTATTTT,TRBV28,.,TRBJ2-3,once
CASSPGFNQPQHF,TGTGCCAGCAGCCCGGGGTTCAATCAGCCCCAGCATTTT,TRBV21-1,.,TRBJ1-5,few
CASSLGLALSYEQYF,TGCGCCAGCAGTTTAGGACTAGCTCTCTCCTACGAGCAGTACTTC,TRBV5-1,TRBD2,TRBJ2-7,.
CASSLEGHIIEATQYF,TGTGCCAGCAGCTTGGAGGGGCATATTATTGAGGCTACGCAGTATTTT,TRBV5-5,.,TRBJ2-3,.
CASSLTREKLFF,TGTGCCAGCAGCCTTACCCGGGAAAAACTGTTTTTT,TRBV11-2,.,TRBJ1-4,.
CATSRSGNSYNSPLHF,TGTGCCACCAGCAGATCAGGGAACTCCTATAATTCACCCCTCCACTTT,TRBV15,.,TRBJ1-6,once
CASSPRGRDHNYGYTF,TGTGCCAGCAGTCCAAGGGGGCGAGATCATAACTATGGCTACACCTTC,TRBV6-4,TRBD1,TRBJ1-2,few
CASSLGLASQETQYF,TGTGCCAGCAGCTTAGGCCTAGCGTCCCAAGAGACCCAGTACTTC,TRBV11-2,.,TRBJ2-5,.
CASSILGSGRSNQPQHF,TGTGCCAGTAGTATACTAGGAAGCGGACGGTCGAATCAGCCCCAGCATTTT,TRBV19,.,TRBJ1-5,.
CASSTRQGESNQPQHF,TGTGCCAGTAGTACCCGACAGGGCGAGAGCAATCAGCCCCAGCATTTT,TRBV19,TRBD1,TRBJ1-5,once
CASSPTGGGNNSPLHF,TGTGCCAGCAGCCCCACAGGGGGCGGGAATAATTCACCCCTCCACTTT,TRBV7-2,TRBD1,TRBJ1-6,.
CASSDSRGAQETQYF,TGTGCCAGCAGTGATTCTCGGGGGGCCCAAGAGACCCAGTACTTC,TRBV25-1,.,TRBJ2-5,.
CASSVGRGGRDYEQYF,TGTGCCAGCAGCGTAGGCCGGGGCGGGAGGGATTACGAGCAGTACTTC,TRBV9,TRBD2,TRBJ2-7,.
CASSPKAGTAYSNF,TGTGCCAGTAGCCCGAAGGCTGGGACAGCCTATTCAAACTTC,TRBV19,TRBD1,TRBJ2-7,.
CASSQQGAIQYF,TGTGCCAGCAGTCAGCAGGGGGCCATTCAGTACTTC,TRBV7-8,TRBD1,TRBJ2-4,.
CASRGHGQGRVFF,TGTGCCAGCAGAGGACACGGACAGGGAAGGGTGTTTTTT,TRBV28,TRBD1,TRBJ1-4,.
CAWSLGTGTYEQYF,TGTGCCTGGAGTCTGGGGACAGGGACCTACGAGCAGTACTTC,TRBV30,TRBD1,TRBJ2-7,.